The present TCR beta chain was sequenced within a study of cytomegalovirus exposure and HLA in healthy donors listed by TCRdb under 2017. Describing the broader study: An earlier analysis of roughly 610 of the donors reported 250 to 300 Gb of sequence data and some 110 million unique TCR beta sequences obtained from about 179 million T cells. Roughly 320 gigabases of sequencing data and roughly 80 million unique TCR sequences made up an early release that covered under 750 HLA-typed donors. Of the roughly 410 genotyped donors, approximately 81% were placed in the genetic ancestry cluster associated with self-reported Caucasian donors. The study aimed to test whether cataloging public T cell receptors could reveal signatures of past pathogen exposure. The T cell repertoires of roughly 660 subjects were profiled by immunosequencing and related to cytomegalovirus serostatus. A separate validation cohort of over a hundred different subjects was used in addition to the roughly 670-subject first cohort. To predict cytomegalovirus infection status, the study combined high-throughput TCR immunosequencing, statistical association of individual TCRs with disease status, and machine learning. In a later analysis, previously published TCR beta repertoires from about 640 donors were re-analyzed and high-resolution HLA genotyping was added so that TCR occurrence patterns could be studied. In the later analysis, no new phenotypic data were used to find candidate immune exposures; instead, reliance was placed on TCR beta sequences and their occurrence across donors. In an earlier analysis of over 550 of the donors, high-throughput TCR beta sequencing was used to judge whether each TCR beta V gene segment behaved as functional or pseudogenic. Donor age, sex, ethnicity and CMV serostatus were compiled together with the repertoire data. In a later genetic analysis, genome-wide SNP genotypes for about 65% of the 666 donors were used, and that subset was treated as a discovery cohort. Every repertoire in the discovery cohort had been generated on one and the same sequencing platform. Both class I and class II loci were covered by HLA typing, at four-digit resolution. Typing coverage differed by locus: A, B, C, DRB1 and DQB1 were typed in about 620-630 donors, DQA1 in 522, DPA1 in approximately 610, and DPB1 in 400 to 490. Because of strong linkage in the cohort, a handful of DR-DQ haplotypes were treated as single units for association and clustering. Across some 400 genotyped donors of the cohort, an average of approximately 220,000 unique TCR beta nucleotide sequences per donor were sequenced, and 15% to 20% of those sequences were non-productive.

What the study reported, not specific to this receptor: A total of 150 or so TCR beta chains were listed by the study as associated with cytomegalovirus. In a later analysis, TCR association rates were found to vary across HLA loci, with the most associated TCRs seen for DRB1 alleles and the fewest for HLA-C alleles. In vitro tests confirmed that a few of the cytomegalovirus-associated TCR beta chains recognize cytomegalovirus antigens. The cohort was sequenced for TCR beta chains only, and without alpha or paired-chain data the features that could be detected were limited. Immune exposure information for the cohort was limited to CMV serostatus. Because counts were too low, approximately 18 rarely observed V segments, including chromosome 9 orphons, were excluded from the earlier analysis of a few hundred of the donors. Several of the top co-occurrence clusters appeared to be linked to parvovirus B19, influenza, CMV and Epstein-Barr virus, according to a later analysis. A later genetic analysis reported fewer N-insertions in productive TCRs among donors in an Asian-associated ancestry cluster than the roughly 640-donor mean. Because the 87-base-pair reads could not distinguish some IMGT-functional V segments, including TRBV6-2 and TRBV6-3, those segments were excluded. Linkage disequilibrium might explain the correlated functional status among segregating V segments, but an unknown experimental factor could not be ruled out. Compared with equally common non-associated chains, HLA-associated TCR beta chains in a later analysis were more clonally expanded and had lower generation probabilities. When HLA alleles, especially DR and DQ, strongly co-occurred, attributing TCR associations to individual alleles was difficult. Because HLA typing was missing for some donors at each locus, association tests included only the typed subset. While some public TCRs were present in many individuals, most TCR sequences turned up only very rarely across donors. The authors suggested that the approach could potentially be extended to other disease states and immunological phenotypes. A further reported finding was that TCR beta sequences accurately predicted the HLA-A and HLA-B alleles for most subjects in the first cohort. According to a later analysis, most CMV-associated TCR beta chains appeared to be HLA-restricted, and the HLA associations seemed to be driven largely by CMV exposure. An association between a missense DCLRE1C variant and V-gene and J-gene trimming of TCR beta chains was found in a later genetic analysis and replicated in an independent cohort. An earlier analysis of roughly 570 of the donors showed that most TCR beta V segments appeared in productive rearrangements either about 87% or about 30% of the time, which broadly matched IMGT annotations. Cytomegalovirus status was reported to be diagnosed by the classifier with high specificity and sensitivity in both the original and validation cohorts. Presence/absence analyses assumed roughly uniform sequencing depth across donors, an assumption that may not hold. A group of highly shared sequence variants was considered likely to be a technical artifact of the sequencing pipeline. At a false discovery rate of 0.05, a later analysis linked about 17,000 TCR beta sequences to specific HLA alleles.

Concerning this clone: The antigen it binds to is not known. Per-nucleotide qualities are absent, and no much larger clonotype sits a single base away.

The cohort comprised some 680 healthy bone marrow donors. At the time of sampling, every cohort member was nominally healthy, though immune exposures that went unrecorded were likely present. The donor was CMV seropositive and belonged to the group of about 290 seropositive cohort members. A peripheral blood sample was collected from each donor, and TCR beta sequencing was performed on peripheral blood mononuclear cells. The Qiagen DNeasy Blood Extraction Kit was used to extract genomic DNA from the blood cell samples. Clipping removes 4 bases from V and 7 bases from J, with 11 as the unmatched junction base count. Taken from cysteine to phenylalanine, the CDR3 has 16 residues. Of the read, only the CDR3 DNA is kept; its 48 bases are in frame from base 1. The germline V gene supplies CDR1 MGHRA and CDR2 YSYEKL. The library was generated by the immunoSEQ multiplex PCR assay. For the multiplex PCR, a mixture combining 60 forward primers for TCR Vbeta segments and 13 reverse primers for TCR Jbeta segments was used. The CDR3 region of rearranged TCR beta genes was amplified from genomic DNA with a multiplex PCR assay. Amplified TCR beta libraries were sequenced as 87-base-pair reads on the Illumina HiSeq System. The source study handled its data this way. A later analysis tallied 70 million to 100 million unique TCR beta chains across the 666 repertoires, and some 10 million of those chains were shared by two or more donors. A nearest-neighbor algorithm error-corrected the raw reads and collapsed the reads into unique sequences, merging closely related sequences to remove PCR and sequencing errors. CDR3 sequences were aligned to IMGT reference sequences to assign V, D and J gene segments. For a sequence to be retained, a match of at least six nucleotides was required to both a V gene segment and a J gene segment. A rearrangement was called productive if the CDR3 had no stop codons and remained in frame with V and J, and every other rearrangement was called non-productive. Following IMGT convention, CDR3 was defined as the stretch from the second conserved V-encoded cysteine up to the conserved J-encoded phenylalanine. Sequences without an unambiguous match to a single V gene segment were excluded from the earlier analysis of almost 600 of the donors. An earlier analysis of 587 of the donors called V segments functional above 56.7% productive rearrangements and segregating when the between-donor standard deviation exceeded 5%. A statistical classification framework was developed to diagnose cytomegalovirus status using the catalog of TCR beta chain sequences. A later analysis assigned V and J genes by comparing TCR nucleotide sequences with IMGT/GENE-DB human TR gene sequences. A later analysis assigned CDR3 sequences and most-parsimonious VDJ recombination scenarios with the TCRdist pipeline. In a later analysis, every TCR beta chain was defined by the combination of its CDR3 amino acid sequence and its V-gene family, and reads without a unique V-gene family were dropped. In a later analysis, 500 to 700 highly shared, low-generation-probability nucleotide sequences were removed to address suspected cross-contamination and a sequencing artifact. A later analysis calculated a clonal expansion index for each public chain from normalized within-repertoire ranks of inferred template counts. In a later analysis, generation probabilities were computed with a VDJ recombination model fitted to out-of-frame rearrangements, and the resulting probabilities were checked against IGoR. A later analysis scored TCR-TCR, TCR-HLA and TCR-CMV co-occurrence with hypergeometric tests, applying a repertoire-size bias correction to TCR pairs. To estimate false discovery rates, a later analysis permuted the HLA or CMV assignments 20 times. In a later analysis, co-occurring TCRs were grouped using DBSCAN, with TCRdist sequence similarity added in when clustering inside HLA-allele-positive subsets. Repertoires with fewer than 30,000 or more than 120,000 public chains were left out of co-occurrence clustering, as were five repertoires with anomalous nucleotide sharing. As stored in TCRdb, this immuneACCESS dataset retains in-frame rearrangements with V and J assigned. A fraction of the clones does not appear; measured against another copy, unresolved V genes explain less than half of the discrepancy, and the remainder lacks a known reason. That table furnishes V, J and clone size, whereas the DNA furnished D and trimming. In all, the sample holds over 200,000 clones, and around 76% of those were seen once. The ten largest clones represent 5.5% to 7.5% of the sample.

Recombination joined TRBV4-1 with TRBJ2-1, and TRBD2 aligns with 9 junction nucleotides. Sequencing input: PBMCs. This clonotype was sampled from a man aged 40-49 years in good health and CMV-seropositive. The DNA reads as follows: TGCGCCAGCAGCCCCGGACGGCCTAGCGGGACGAATGAGCAGTTCTTC. This is translated as CASSPGRPSGTNEQFF.